This TCR beta chain emerged from a study of early T cells in non-severe SARS-CoV-2 infection. From the 5' RACE reads, TCRdb called clonotypes with MiXCR, one entry per CDR3 protein. The sample yields more than 60,000 distinct CDR3 sequences, about 12% seen once. This CDR3 region has 16 residues. CDR1 WSHSY and CDR2 SAAADI come from the germline V gene. Trimming removed 2 bases from V and 9 bases from J; junction bases left unmatched: 10. This clonotype appeared a few times. The V and J genes are TRBV10-2 and TRBJ2-1; TRBD2 aligns across 10 bases. Source: whole blood, taken at baseline. The sequence was obtained from an adult who was a healthcare worker with PCR-confirmed SARS-CoV-2 infection or an uninfected control (not recorded which). The donor label of this sample is uncertain. CDR3 DNA sequence: TGCGCCAGCAGTGAGACTAGCGGGGCGGGATTGGGTGAGCAGTTCTTC. Translated: CASSETSGAGLGEQFF.